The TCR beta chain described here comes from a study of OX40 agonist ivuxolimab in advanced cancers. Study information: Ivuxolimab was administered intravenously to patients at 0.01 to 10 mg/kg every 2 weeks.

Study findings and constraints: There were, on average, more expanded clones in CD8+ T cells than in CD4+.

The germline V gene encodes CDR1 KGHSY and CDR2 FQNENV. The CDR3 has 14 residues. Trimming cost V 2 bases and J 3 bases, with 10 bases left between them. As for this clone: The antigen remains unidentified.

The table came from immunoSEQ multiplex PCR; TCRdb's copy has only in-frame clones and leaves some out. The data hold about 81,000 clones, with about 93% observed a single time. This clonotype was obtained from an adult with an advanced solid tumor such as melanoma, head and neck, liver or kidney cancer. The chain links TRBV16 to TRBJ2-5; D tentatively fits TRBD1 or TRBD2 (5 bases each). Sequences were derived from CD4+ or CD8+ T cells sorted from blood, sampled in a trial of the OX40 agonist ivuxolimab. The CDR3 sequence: CASSQGGREETQYF. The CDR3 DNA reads TGTGCCAGCAGCCAAGGGGGAAGGGAAGAGACCCAGTACTTC. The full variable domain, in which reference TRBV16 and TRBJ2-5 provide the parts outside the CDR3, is GEEVAQTPKHLVRGEGQKAKLYCAPIKGHSYVFWYQQVLKNEFKFLISFQNENVFDETGMPKERFSAKCLPNSPCSLEIQATKLEDSAVYFCASSQGGREETQYFGPGTRLLVL.